This entry lists 17 T cell receptor beta chains sequenced from one sample in a study of Ad26.COV2.S vaccination and SARS-CoV-2 variants (dated by TCRdb to the early 2020s). Per the publication, the time point label means: individuals recovered from natural SARS-CoV-2 infection. The library came from the immunoSEQ multiplex PCR assay. In TCRdb, the immuneACCESS table is reduced to in-frame sequences with V and J assigned. These tables do not hold every clone; where another copy was compared, an unresolved V gene accounts for under half, and the others remain unexplained. A total of about 350,000 clones appear in this sample, about 92% of them only once. The ten largest clonotypes hold 3.9% of the sample. The source was peripheral blood, collected after recovery from COVID-19. These receptors all come from a human donor who had recovered from COVID-19.

The J gene is TRBJ1-2, the V gene TRBV14; D may be TRBD1 (5 bases). Germline values: CDR1 SGHDN, CDR2 FVKESK. V was clipped by 0 bases and J by 4 bases, with 9 bases between them. This CDR3 is built from 14 residues. The CDR3 sequence: CASSQDRGSYGYTF. CDR3 coding DNA: TGTGCCAGCAGCCAAGATAGGGGCAGCTATGGCTACACCTTC.

The J gene is TRBJ1-5, the V gene TRBV7-2, with a tentative D call TRBD1 (5 bases). The CDR3 runs to 15 residues. The V gene's germline CDR1 is SGHTA and CDR2 FQGNSA. V was trimmed by 2 bases and J by 0 bases, leaving 8 bases between them. The CDR3 DNA is TGTGCCAGCAGCTTACGGACATCTAGCAATCAGCCCCAGCATTTT. Translated: CASSLRTSSNQPQHF.

CDR3 DNA sequence: TGTGCCAGCAGCGTAACGACCGGGGATGGGAGCTATGGCTACACCTTC. The encoded protein is CASSVTTGDGSYGYTF. The chain joins TRBV9 to TRBJ1-2; D is undetermined. Germline-derived CDR1 and CDR2 are SGDLS and YYNGEE. There are 16 residues in the CDR3. Trimming shortened V by 1 base and J by 4 bases, and 17 bases separated the two germline ends.

The chain is built from TRBV25-1 and TRBJ2-3; tentatively, D is TRBD1 (5 bases). V was clipped by 3 bases and J by 1 base, with 8 bases between them. This CDR3 spans 14 amino acids. Looked up from germline, CDR1 is MGHDK and CDR2 is SYGVNS. The CDR3 region is CASSDFRGTDTQYF. The CDR3 bases are TGTGCCAGCAGTGATTTCAGGGGCACAGATACGCAGTATTTT.

As to this clone: The junction departs from germline at one end; a sequencing error may be responsible. The rearrangement uses TRBV11-2 and TRBJ1-2; unclear D gene. Germline loops: CDR1 SGHAT, CDR2 FQNNGV. This CDR3 spans 10 amino acids. CDR3 DNA: TGTGCCAGCAGCTTAGATCGGCTGGTCTTC. This sequence encodes CASSLDRLVF.

In regard to this clone: This same CDR3 is encoded by further DNA sequences in the sample. The chain employs TRBV5-1 and TRBJ2-7, with 7 bases lining up with TRBD1. Germline CDR1 reads SGHRS; CDR2 reads YFSETQ. V shed 3 bases and J 1 base; nucleotides not matched to a gene: 1. This CDR3 comprises 13 residues. In DNA form, the CDR3 reads TGCGCCAGCAGCTGGACAGGTTCCTACGAGCAGTACTTC. Its translation is CASSWTGSYEQYF. The full variable domain, rest sourced from reference TRBV5-1 and TRBJ2-7, is KAGVTQTPRYLIKTRGQQVTLSCSPISGHRSVSWYQQTPGQGLQFLFEYFSETQRNKGNFPGRFSGRQFSNSRSEMNVSTLELGDSALYLCASSWTGSYEQYFGPGTRLTVT.

J is TRBJ2-7 and V is TRBV13; tentatively, D is TRBD1 or TRBD2 (5 bases each). Germline V gives CDR1 PRHDT, CDR2 FYEKMQ (reference sequence). The V end was cut by 9 bases, the J end by 3 bases, with 12 bases between. The CDR3 has 12 residues. For the CDR3, the DNA is TGTGCCAGTGGGGGACCCAACTACGAGCAGTACTTC. Translating gives CASGGPNYEQYF.

This sequence joins TRBV12-3 or TRBV12-4 and TRBJ1-2; D remains unclear. Trimming took off 8 bases at V and 2 bases at J, with 6 bases between the two ends. This CDR3 has 11 residues. This CDR3 is CASRRNYGYTF. CDR3 nucleotides: TGTGCCAGCCGCAGGAACTATGGCTACACCTTC.

Ten or more counts support this clone. The CDR3 coding sequence is TGTGCCAGTAGTATATCCAGGGCCGACGGCTACACCTTC. Translating it yields CASSISRADGYTF. The chain carries TRBV19 and TRBJ1-2, with TRBD1 as a possible D gene (5 bases). The CDR3 consists of 13 residues. Per germline, CDR1 LNHDA and CDR2 SQIVND (reference sequence). V lost 2 bases to trimming and J lost 8 bases, with 12 bases between them. Filled out from reference TRBV19 and TRBJ1-2, the complete variable domain reads DGGITQSPKYLFRKEGQNVTLSCEQNLNHDAMYWYRQDPGQGLRLIYYSQIVNDFQKGDIAEGYSVSREKKESFPLTVTSAQKNPTAFYLCASSISRADGYTFGSGTRLTVV.

The chain employs TRBV6-2 or TRBV6-3 and TRBJ1-4; D is unresolved. V lost 5 bases and J 5 bases, leaving 15 bases between the germline ends. CDR1 and CDR2 from the germline V gene are MNHEY and SVGEGT. The CDR3 has 15 amino acids. The CDR3 sequence: CASSDMLKGNEKLFF. CDR3 nucleotide sequence: TGTGCCAGCAGTGACATGTTGAAAGGGAATGAAAAACTGTTTTTT.

V usage is TRBV3-1 (or the pseudogene TRBV3-2) and J usage is TRBJ2-7; D gene unclear. Germline-derived CDR1 and CDR2 are LGHDT and YNNKEL (reference sequence). The V and J ends lost 5 bases and 2 bases respectively, with 4 bases between them. The CDR3 is made up of 11 amino acids. The CDR3: CASSGPYEQYF. Written as DNA, the CDR3 is TGTGCCAGCAGCGGACCCTACGAGCAGTACTTC.

This clone was counted only a few times. The V gene is TRBV29-1, the J gene TRBJ2-1; D may be TRBD2 (6 bases). V gave up 5 bases and J gave up 0 bases, with 20 bases separating them. Germline values: CDR1 SQVTM, CDR2 ANQGSEA. This CDR3 is 17 amino acids long. The CDR3 region has the DNA TGCAGCGTTAAGACCCCCGGGAGCCAAGCCTCCTACAATGAGCAGTTCTTC. Its protein product is CSVKTPGSQASYNEQFF.

The chain uses TRBV12-3 or TRBV12-4 and TRBJ1-2; D unresolved. V dropped 5 bases and J dropped 12 bases, with 19 bases sitting between them. The CDR3 is made up of 13 amino acids. CDR3 sequence reads: CASSPAPGLKDTF. The CDR3 coding sequence is TGTGCCAGCAGTCCAGCTCCGGGTCTTAAGGACACCTTC.

V usage is TRBV19 and J usage is TRBJ2-7; D is uncertain. Germline CDR1 is LNHDA and CDR2 is SQIVND (reference sequence). This CDR3 is 13 amino acids long. With 1 base removed from V and 5 bases from J, the gap between germline ends came to 9 bases. The CDR3 DNA reads as TGTGCCAGTAGTATAGGGCGGAATAACGAGCAGTACTTC. Translating it yields CASSIGRNNEQYF. The entire variable domain, with the rest obtained from reference TRBV19 and TRBJ2-7, is as follows: DGGITQSPKYLFRKEGQNVTLSCEQNLNHDAMYWYRQDPGQGLRLIYYSQIVNDFQKGDIAEGYSVSREKKESFPLTVTSAQKNPTAFYLCASSIGRNNEQYFGPGTRLTVT.

The chain links TRBV5-5 to TRBJ2-1; 15 positions match TRBD2. The germline V gene encodes CDR1 SGHKS and CDR2 YYEKEE (reference sequence). The CDR3 is 16 amino acids. Trimming cost V 3 bases and J 9 bases; bases outside gene matches: 7. Here the CDR3 reads CASSSGLAGGLSEQFF. The CDR3 DNA reads as TGTGCCAGCAGCTCTGGACTAGCGGGGGGGCTAAGTGAGCAGTTCTTC.

The CDR3 is CASSLTDRPGGYTF. The CDR3 DNA reads TGTGCCAGCAGTTTAACAGACAGACCGGGGGGCTACACCTTC. The chain joins TRBV27 to TRBJ1-2, with D possibly being TRBD1 (5 bases). The germline gives CDR1 MNHEY, CDR2 SMNVEV (reference sequence). With 2 bases removed from V and 8 bases from J, the gap between germline ends came to 15 bases. The CDR3 runs 14 residues.

The chain has TRBV7-9 and TRBJ1-6; D is unclear. The CDR3 spans 15 residues. V was cut by 4 bases and J by 7 bases, with 14 bases left in between. The germline V gene has CDR1 SEHNR and CDR2 FQNEAQ (reference sequence). CDR3: CASSSEHPWNSPLHF. The DNA for the CDR3 is TGTGCCAGCAGCTCCGAACATCCTTGGAATTCACCCCTCCACTTT. The variable domain in full, completed from reference TRBV7-9 and TRBJ1-6, reads DTGVSQNPRHKITKRGQNVTFRCDPISEHNRLYWYRQTLGQGPEFLTYFQNEAQLEKSRLLSDRFSAERPKGSFSTLEIQRTEQGDSAMYLCASSSEHPWNSPLHFGNGTRLTVT.